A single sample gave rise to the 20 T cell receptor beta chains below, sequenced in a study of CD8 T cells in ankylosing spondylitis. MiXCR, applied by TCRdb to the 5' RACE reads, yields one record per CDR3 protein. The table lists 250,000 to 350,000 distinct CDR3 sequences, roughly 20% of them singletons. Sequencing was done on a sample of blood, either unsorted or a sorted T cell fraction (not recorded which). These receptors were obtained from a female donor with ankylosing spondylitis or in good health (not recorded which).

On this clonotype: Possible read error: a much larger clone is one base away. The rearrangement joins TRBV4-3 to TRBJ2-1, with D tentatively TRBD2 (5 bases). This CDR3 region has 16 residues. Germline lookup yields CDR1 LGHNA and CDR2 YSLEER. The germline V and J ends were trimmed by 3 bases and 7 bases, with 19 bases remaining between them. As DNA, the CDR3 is TGCGCCAGCAGCCACGCGGACGGGGTTATTAGGAATGAGCAGTTCTTC. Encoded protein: CASSHADGVIRNEQFF.

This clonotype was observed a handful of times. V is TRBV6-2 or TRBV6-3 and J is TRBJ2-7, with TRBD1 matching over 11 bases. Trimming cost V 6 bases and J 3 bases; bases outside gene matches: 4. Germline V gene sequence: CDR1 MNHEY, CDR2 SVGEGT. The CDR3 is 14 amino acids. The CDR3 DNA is TGTGCCAGCAGAGACGGGACAGGGGGCTACGAGCAGTACTTC. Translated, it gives CASRDGTGGYEQYF.

CDR3 nucleotides: TGTGCCAGCAGTTTCAATGGACAGAATTCACCCCTCCACTTT. Residues: CASSFNGQNSPLHF. The rearrangement links TRBV6-2 or TRBV6-3 to TRBJ1-6, with D tentatively TRBD1 (6 bases). Germline CDR1 is MNHEY and CDR2 is SVGEGT. This CDR3 has 14 residues. V was pared by 4 bases and J by 7 bases, with 11 bases between.

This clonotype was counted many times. The CDR3: CASSLYRAGTTEAFF. The CDR3 DNA follows: TGTGCCAGCAGTTTGTACCGTGCGGGGACCACTGAAGCTTTCTTT. The chain uses TRBV12-3 or TRBV12-4 and TRBJ1-1; the D gene is possibly TRBD1 (5 bases). The CDR3 is 15 amino acids. Deletions cut 3 bases from V and 4 bases from J, with 15 bases between.

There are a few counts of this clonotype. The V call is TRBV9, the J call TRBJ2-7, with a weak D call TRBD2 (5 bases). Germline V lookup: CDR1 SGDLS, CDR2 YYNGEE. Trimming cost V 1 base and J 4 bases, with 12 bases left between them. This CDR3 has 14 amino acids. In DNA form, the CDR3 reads TGTGCCAGCAGCGTAAGGTTTGAGGGATACGAGCAGTACTTC. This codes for CASSVRFEGYEQYF.

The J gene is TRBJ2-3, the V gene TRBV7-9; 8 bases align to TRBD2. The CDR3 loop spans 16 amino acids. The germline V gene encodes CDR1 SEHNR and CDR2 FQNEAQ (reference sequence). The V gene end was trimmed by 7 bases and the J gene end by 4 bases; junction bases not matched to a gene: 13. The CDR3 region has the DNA TGTGCCAGCACCGGGGGGGGCCCTCAACGCTCAGATACGCAGTATTTT. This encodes CASTGGGPQRSDTQYF.

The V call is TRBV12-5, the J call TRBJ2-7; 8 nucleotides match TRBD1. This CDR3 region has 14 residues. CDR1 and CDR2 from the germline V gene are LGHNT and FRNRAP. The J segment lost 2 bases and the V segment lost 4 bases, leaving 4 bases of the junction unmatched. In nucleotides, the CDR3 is TGTGCTAGTGGTTCCGACAGGGGCCCCTACGAGCAGTACTTC. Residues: CASGSDRGPYEQYF. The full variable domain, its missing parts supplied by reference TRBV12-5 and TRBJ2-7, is DARVTQTPRHKVTEMGQEVTMRCQPILGHNTVFWYRQTMMQGLELLAYFRNRAPLDDSGMPKDRFSAEMPDATLATLKIQPSEPRDSAVYFCASGSDRGPYEQYFGPGTRLTVT.

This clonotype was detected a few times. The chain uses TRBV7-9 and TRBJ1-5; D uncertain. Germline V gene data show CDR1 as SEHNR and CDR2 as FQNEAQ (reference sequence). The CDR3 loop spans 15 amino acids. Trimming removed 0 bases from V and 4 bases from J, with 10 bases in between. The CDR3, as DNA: TGTGCCAGCAGCTTAGCAGGCCCTTCAAATCAGCCCCAGCATTTT. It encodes CASSLAGPSNQPQHF.

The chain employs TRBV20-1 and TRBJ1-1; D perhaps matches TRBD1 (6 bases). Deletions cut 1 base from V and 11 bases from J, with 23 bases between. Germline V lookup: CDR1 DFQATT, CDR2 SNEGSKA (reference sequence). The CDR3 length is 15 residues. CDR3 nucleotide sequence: TGCAGTGCTAGAGTGGGGGAGACAGGCTCCCGGGGGGCTTTCTTT. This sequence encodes CSARVGETGSRGAFF.

The CDR3 sequence is CSARRLALDNEQFF. CDR3 nucleotide sequence: TGCAGTGCTAGACGACTAGCCTTGGACAATGAGCAGTTCTTC. This chain links TRBV20-1 with TRBJ2-1; 7 nucleotides line up with TRBD2. With 2 bases clipped from V and 5 bases from J, the junction kept 6 bases outside the gene matches. This CDR3 is 14 amino acids long. Germline CDR1 and CDR2: DFQATT and SNEGSKA (reference sequence).

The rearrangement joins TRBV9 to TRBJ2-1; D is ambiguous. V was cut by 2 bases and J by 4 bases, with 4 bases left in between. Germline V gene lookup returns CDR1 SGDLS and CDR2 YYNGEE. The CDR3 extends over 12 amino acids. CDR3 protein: CASSVGYNEQFF. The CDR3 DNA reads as TGTGCCAGCAGCGTGGGTTACAATGAGCAGTTCTTC.

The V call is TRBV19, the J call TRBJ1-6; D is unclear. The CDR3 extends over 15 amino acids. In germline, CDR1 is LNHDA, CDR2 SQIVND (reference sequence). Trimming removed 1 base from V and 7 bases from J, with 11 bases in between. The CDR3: CASSIGGAANSPLHF. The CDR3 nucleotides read TGTGCCAGTAGTATAGGAGGAGCCGCGAATTCACCCCTCCACTTT. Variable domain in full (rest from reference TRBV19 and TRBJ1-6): DGGITQSPKYLFRKEGQNVTLSCEQNLNHDAMYWYRQDPGQGLRLIYYSQIVNDFQKGDIAEGYSVSREKKESFPLTVTSAQKNPTAFYLCASSIGGAANSPLHFGNGTRLTVT.

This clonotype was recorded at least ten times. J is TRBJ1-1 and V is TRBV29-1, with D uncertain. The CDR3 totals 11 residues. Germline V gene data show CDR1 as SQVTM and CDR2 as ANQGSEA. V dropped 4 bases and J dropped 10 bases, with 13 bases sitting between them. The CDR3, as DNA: TGCAGCGTTGTGGAATCAAGAGGAGCTTTCTTT. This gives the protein CSVVESRGAFF. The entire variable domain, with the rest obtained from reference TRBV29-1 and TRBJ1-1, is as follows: SAVISQKPSRDICQRGTSLTIQCQVDSQVTMMFWYRQQPGQSLTLIATANQGSEATYESGFVIDKFPISRPNLTFSTLTVSNMSPEDSSIYLCSVVESRGAFFGQGTRLTVV.

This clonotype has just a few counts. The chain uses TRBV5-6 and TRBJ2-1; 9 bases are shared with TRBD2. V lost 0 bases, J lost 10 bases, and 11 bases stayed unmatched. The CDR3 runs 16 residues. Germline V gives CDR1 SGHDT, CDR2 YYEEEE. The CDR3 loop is CASSLAFKREDEEQFF. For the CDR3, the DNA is TGTGCCAGCAGCTTGGCCTTTAAGCGGGAGGATGAGGAGCAGTTCTTC.

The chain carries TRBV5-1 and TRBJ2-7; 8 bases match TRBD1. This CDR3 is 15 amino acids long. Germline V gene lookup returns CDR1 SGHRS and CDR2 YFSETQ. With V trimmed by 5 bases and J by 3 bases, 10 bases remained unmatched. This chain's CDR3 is CASSPRDRTFYEQYF. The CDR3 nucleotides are TGCGCCAGCAGTCCGAGGGACAGGACTTTCTACGAGCAGTACTTC.

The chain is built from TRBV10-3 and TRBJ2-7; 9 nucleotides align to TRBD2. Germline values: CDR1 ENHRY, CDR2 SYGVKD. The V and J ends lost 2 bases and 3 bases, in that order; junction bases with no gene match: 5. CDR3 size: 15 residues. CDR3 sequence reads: CAISESLAGNYEQYF. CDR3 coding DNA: TGTGCCATCAGTGAGAGTCTAGCGGGGAACTACGAGCAGTACTTC.

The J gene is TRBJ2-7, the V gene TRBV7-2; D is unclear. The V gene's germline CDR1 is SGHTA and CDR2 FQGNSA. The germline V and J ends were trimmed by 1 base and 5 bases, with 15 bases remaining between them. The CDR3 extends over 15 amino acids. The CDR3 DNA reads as TGTGCCAGCAGCTTAGTGCCAAGACCCCCCCACGAGCAGTACTTC. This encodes CASSLVPRPPHEQYF.

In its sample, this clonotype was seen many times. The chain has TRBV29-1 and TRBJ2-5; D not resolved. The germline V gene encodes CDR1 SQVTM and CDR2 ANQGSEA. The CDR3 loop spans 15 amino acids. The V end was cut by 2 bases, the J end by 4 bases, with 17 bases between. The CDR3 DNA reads TGCAGCGTTGAATCCGGGCCCCGAAGTCGAGAGACCCAGTACTTC. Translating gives CSVESGPRSRETQYF.

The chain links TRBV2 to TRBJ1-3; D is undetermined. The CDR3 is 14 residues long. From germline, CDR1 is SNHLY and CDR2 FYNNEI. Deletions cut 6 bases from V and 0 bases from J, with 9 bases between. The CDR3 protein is CASREYVSGNTIYF. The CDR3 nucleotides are TGTGCCAGCAGGGAGTATGTCTCTGGAAACACCATATATTTT.

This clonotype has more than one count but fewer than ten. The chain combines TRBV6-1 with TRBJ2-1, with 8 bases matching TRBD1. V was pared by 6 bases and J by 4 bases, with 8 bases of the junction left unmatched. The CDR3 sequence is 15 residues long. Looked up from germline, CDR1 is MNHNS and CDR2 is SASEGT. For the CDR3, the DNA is TGTGCCAGCAGCGGGGCGGGACAGGTTTACAATGAGCAGTTCTTC. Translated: CASSGAGQVYNEQFF.